This TCR beta chain came from a study of blood T cell repertoires in COVID-19. For the study at large: T cells, B-cell-depleted T cells, or PBMCs supplied cDNA or gDNA.

The data were produced by immunoSEQ multiplex PCR, yet TCRdb's version contains in-frame clones alone and is incomplete. The sample includes 150,000 or so clones, 85% to 90% of them seen just once. With 2 bases removed from V and 0 bases from J, the gap between germline ends came to 14 bases. CDR1 and CDR2 (germline): SEHNR, FQNEAQ (reference sequence). The CDR3 consists of 18 residues. The clonotype originates from a woman in her forties with acute or convalescent COVID-19. The specimen sequenced was peripheral blood. The chain joins TRBV7-9 to TRBJ2-6, with a possible D match to TRBD1 (6 bases). The DNA of the CDR3 is TGTGCCAGCAGCTTAAACAGGGCGTCAATCTCTGGGGCCAACGTCCTGACTTTC. It codes for CASSLNRASISGANVLTF.